What follows are 6 T cell receptor beta chains derived from one specimen sequenced in a study of T cell repertoires in cytomegalovirus infection. TCRdb processed the reads anew with MiXCR; each CDR3 protein has one entry. The table includes 150,000 to 200,000 distinct CDR3 sequences, about 28% detected once. The specimen sequenced was PBMCs. The source of these receptors is a human donor in good health (CMV status not recorded). Some clones in this sample may be carry-over from other donors' samples.

This clonotype was seen many times. The chain links TRBV7-9 to TRBJ1-2; D call uncertain. The germline V and J ends were trimmed by 6 bases and 2 bases, with 10 bases remaining between them. There are 13 residues in the CDR3. Germline-derived CDR1 and CDR2 are SEHNR and FQNEAQ (reference sequence). CDR3 coding DNA: TGTGCCAGCAGTCCGGGTCCAAACTATGGCTACACCTTC. Its protein is CASSPGPNYGYTF. Full variable domain (outside the CDR3, taken from reference TRBV7-9 and TRBJ1-2): DTGVSQNPRHKITKRGQNVTFRCDPISEHNRLYWYRQTLGQGPEFLTYFQNEAQLEKSRLLSDRFSAERPKGSFSTLEIQRTEQGDSAMYLCASSPGPNYGYTFGSGTRLTVV.

This clonotype was seen more than once but under ten times. The CDR3 loop reads CASSFVQGADNEQFF. The CDR3 bases are TGTGCCAGCAGTTTCGTGCAGGGGGCAGACAATGAGCAGTTCTTC. The rearrangement uses TRBV12-3 or TRBV12-4 and TRBJ2-1; 8 nucleotides line up with TRBD1. The CDR3 sequence is 15 residues long. V dropped 3 bases and J dropped 5; count of bases not matched to a gene: 6.

The chain has TRBV11-3 and TRBJ2-5, with D perhaps TRBD2 (5 bases). This CDR3 is built from 15 residues. The germline gives CDR1 SGHNT, CDR2 YENEEA. The germline V and J ends were trimmed by 0 bases and 4 bases, with 12 bases remaining between them. The chain's CDR3 is CASSLEDGDLETQYF. In nucleotides, the CDR3 is TGTGCCAGCAGCTTAGAGGACGGGGATCTAGAGACCCAGTACTTC.

The chain has TRBV7-8 and TRBJ1-1; D gene unclear. The germline CDR1 and CDR2 sequences are SGHVS and FQNEAQ. The CDR3 covers 13 residues. With 1 base removed from V and 13 bases from J, the gap between germline ends came to 16 bases. The CDR3 region has the DNA TGTGCCAGCAGCTTAGAAGCAGGCCGGAGAGGTTTCTTT. It translates to CASSLEAGRRGFF.

This clonotype has at least ten counts. The rearrangement joins TRBV7-2 to TRBJ2-3; TRBD1 or TRBD2 may be the D gene (5 bases each). Germline lookup yields CDR1 SGHTA and CDR2 FQGNSA. This CDR3 spans 15 amino acids. V was pared by 4 bases and J by 5 bases, with 16 bases between. The CDR3 nucleotides read TGTGCCAGCAGCTACTTTGGGGGTTCGAAAGATACGCAGTATTTT. Protein sequence: CASSYFGGSKDTQYF.

This clonotype was seen only a few times. The V call is TRBV7-2, the J call TRBJ2-7; D is undetermined. The CDR3 runs 13 residues. V lost 2 bases, J lost 2 bases, and 7 bases lay in between. The germline CDR1 and CDR2 sequences are SGHTA and FQGNSA. In nucleotides, the CDR3 is TGTGCCAGCAGCTTAAGTAGGACCTACGAGCAGTACTTC. Translating gives CASSLSRTYEQYF.